A single sample is the source of the 32 T cell receptor beta chains below, sequenced in a study of siplizumab effects on memory and regulatory T cells. Profiling relied on immunoSEQ multiplex PCR, and the TCRdb table lists in-frame clones only, not all of them. The table shows fewer than 100,000 clones, with over 85% occurring only once. Sequences were obtained from non-Treg CD4+ T cells sorted from blood. Receptors were obtained from a human donor in good health.

The chain combines TRBV2 with TRBJ1-4; TRBD1 agrees at 8 bases. This CDR3 has 15 residues. Per the germline V gene, CDR1 is SNHLY and CDR2 is FYNNEI. Trimming cost V 3 bases and J 8 bases; bases outside gene matches: 8. The CDR3 here is CASSDPGQGGEKLFF. The CDR3, as DNA: TGTGCCAGCAGTGACCCCGGACAGGGAGGAGAAAAACTGTTTTTT.

The J gene is TRBJ1-1, the V gene TRBV2; D not resolved. This CDR3 comprises 14 residues. V was cut by 6 bases and J by 5 bases, with 16 bases left in between. Germline CDR1 and CDR2: SNHLY and FYNNEI. The CDR3 nucleotides read TGTGCCAGCAGCAACTCTCTAAGACCTACTGAAGCTTTCTTT. It codes for CASSNSLRPTEAFF.

The V gene is TRBV4-1, the J gene TRBJ1-3; perhaps TRBD1 as D (6 bases). Germline CDR1 MGHRA, CDR2 YSYEKL. The CDR3 has 17 amino acids. The germline V and J ends were trimmed by 4 bases and 1 base, with 17 bases remaining between them. CDR3 loop: CASSPQGGRFSGNTIYF. DNA for the CDR3: TGCGCCAGCAGCCCCCAAGGGGGGCGGTTTTCTGGAAACACCATATATTTT.

This chain connects TRBV6-1 to TRBJ1-1, with 7 positions matching TRBD1. The J segment lost 5 bases and the V segment lost 0 bases, leaving 3 bases of the junction unmatched. This CDR3 comprises 14 residues. Germline V CDR1 and CDR2: MNHNS, SASEGT. The CDR3 reads CASSEADRATEAFF. CDR3 nucleotide sequence: TGTGCCAGCAGTGAAGCCGACAGGGCGACTGAAGCTTTCTTT.

This chain connects TRBV4-1 to TRBJ2-5; 7 nucleotides match TRBD2. The length of the CDR3 is 14 residues. V lost 1 base and J lost 7; bases outside the gene matches: 6. Germline V gene sequence: CDR1 MGHRA, CDR2 YSYEKL. CDR3 in DNA: TGCGCCAGCAGCCAAGGACTAGCTGAAGGGACCCAGTACTTC. Its translation is CASSQGLAEGTQYF.

The rearrangement links TRBV7-8 to TRBJ2-7; D is uncertain. Germline loops: CDR1 SGHVS, CDR2 FQNEAQ. Between the trimmed V and J ends, which lost 5 bases and 2 bases, there was a span of 13 bases. The CDR3 extends over 14 amino acids. The DNA for the CDR3 is TGTGCCAGCAGCCGATCGGACCAGACCTACGAGCAGTACTTC. Translation: CASSRSDQTYEQYF.

The chain uses TRBV4-3 and TRBJ2-1; D may be TRBD1 or TRBD2 (5 bases each). Germline V gives CDR1 LGHNA, CDR2 YSLEER. Trimming shortened V by 2 bases and J by 5 bases, and 16 bases separated the two germline ends. The CDR3 loop spans 16 amino acids. DNA for the CDR3: TGCGCCAGCAGCCAAAATCCTGGGACGGGGAACAATGAGCAGTTCTTC. Residues: CASSQNPGTGNNEQFF.

The V and J genes are TRBV11-3 and TRBJ2-7; 10 bases agree with TRBD1. CDR1 is SGHNT, CDR2 YENEEA, per germline. The CDR3 is 15 residues long. Germline trimming cut 0 bases from V and 7 bases from J; bases unmatched to any gene: 6. The CDR3 coding sequence is TGTGCCAGCAGCTTAGATGGGACAGGGGCGGAGGAGCAGTACTTC. Its protein product is CASSLDGTGAEEQYF.

The chain has TRBV5-1 and TRBJ2-3, with D possibly TRBD1 on 6 matching bases. CDR3 length: 15 amino acids. Trimming stripped 0 bases from V and 6 bases from J, with 14 bases between. In germline, CDR1 is SGHRS, CDR2 YFSETQ. The DNA for the CDR3 is TGCGCCAGCAGCTTGGATGGGAATACAGGGGATACGCAGTATTTT. It encodes CASSLDGNTGDTQYF.

V and J are TRBV6-6 and TRBJ1-1; D is perhaps TRBD1 (6 bases). Germline V gene lookup returns CDR1 MNHNY and CDR2 SVGAGI (reference sequence). The CDR3 spans 14 residues. Trimming removed 6 bases from V and 0 bases from J, with 11 bases in between. The CDR3: CASRTDRMNTEAFF. The CDR3 DNA sequence: TGTGCCAGCAGAACGGACAGAATGAACACTGAAGCTTTCTTT.

This clone was picked up a small number of times. V usage is TRBV6-1 and J usage is TRBJ1-1; 7 positions match TRBD1. CDR1 is MNHNS and CDR2 is SASEGT in the germline V gene. This CDR3 comprises 14 residues. V was clipped by 4 bases and J by 5 bases; unmatched bases: 7. CDR3 region: CASSGYRGRTEAFF. The CDR3 DNA follows: TGTGCCAGCAGTGGATACAGGGGAAGGACTGAAGCTTTCTTT.

The chain combines TRBV11-2 with TRBJ2-1, with 10 bases fitting TRBD2. In germline, CDR1 is SGHAT, CDR2 FQNNGV. This CDR3 spans 18 amino acids. Trimming took 5 bases from V and 8 from J; bases not matched to a gene: 18. CDR3 in DNA: TGTGCCAGCAGCGCCCAACTCCTAGCGGGAGTAGCGGCCGATGAGCAGTTCTTC. Its protein product is CASSAQLLAGVAADEQFF.

This clone showed up just once. The chain has TRBV5-1 and TRBJ1-2; 8 bases match TRBD1. CDR1 and CDR2 from the germline V gene are SGHRS and YFSETQ. This CDR3 has 14 amino acids. Losses at the gene ends were 4 bases for V and 4 bases for J; bases not matched to a gene: 6. CDR3 protein: CASSDTGGFYGYTF. The CDR3 DNA is TGCGCCAGCAGCGACACAGGGGGTTTCTATGGCTACACCTTC.

V usage is TRBV7-9 and J usage is TRBJ2-1, with a tentative D call TRBD2 (6 bases). With 5 bases removed from V and 9 bases from J, the gap between germline ends came to 14 bases. The CDR3 is 13 amino acids. Germline V lookup: CDR1 SEHNR, CDR2 FQNEAQ (reference sequence). CDR3 coding DNA: TGTGCCAGCAGCATCCAACTAGCCACTGAGCAGTTCTTC. Its protein product is CASSIQLATEQFF. Supplemented by reference TRBV7-9 and TRBJ2-1, the full variable domain reads DTGVSQNPRHKITKRGQNVTFRCDPISEHNRLYWYRQTLGQGPEFLTYFQNEAQLEKSRLLSDRFSAERPKGSFSTLEIQRTEQGDSAMYLCASSIQLATEQFFGPGTRLTVL.

The chain combines TRBV5-1 with TRBJ1-6; a possible D gene is TRBD1 (5 bases). The V gene lost 5 bases and the J gene lost 7 bases, with 10 bases spanning the gap. The CDR3 totals 13 residues. Germline assignment: CDR1 SGHRS and CDR2 YFSETQ. For the CDR3, the DNA is TGCGCCAGCAGACAGGACCTAAATTCACCCCTCCACTTT. This encodes CASRQDLNSPLHF.

V usage is TRBV7-9 and J usage is TRBJ2-2, with unresolved D. Germline V gives CDR1 SEHNR, CDR2 FQNEAQ (reference sequence). Trimming shortened V by 1 base and J by 5 bases, and 2 bases separated the two germline ends. This CDR3 is 12 amino acids long. The CDR3, as DNA: TGTGCCAGCAGCTTAGAGACCGGGGAGCTGTTTTTT. Encoded protein: CASSLETGELFF.

In the case of this clone: In the same sample, other DNA sequences code for this CDR3. V gene TRBV29-1 combines with J gene TRBJ2-1, with 9 bases that match TRBD2. Germline loops: CDR1 SQVTM, CDR2 ANQGSEA. V shed 7 bases, J shed 12 bases, and the junction held 19 bases outside the gene matches. The CDR3 extends over 15 amino acids. CDR3 DNA sequence: TGCAGCGCGCGGGGGGGTCGGGACCGATATGGTGGGCAGTTCTTC. Residues: CSARGGRDRYGGQFF.

The chain employs TRBV18 and TRBJ2-1, with D hard to call. Germline CDR1 and CDR2: KGHSH and LQKENI. V dropped 0 bases and J dropped 10 bases, with 13 bases sitting between them. This CDR3 has 14 residues. In DNA, the CDR3 is TGTGCCAGCTCACCACCGTCAGTTCCTTGGGAGCAGTTCTTC. Translating gives CASSPPSVPWEQFF. Full variable domain (remainder filled in from reference TRBV18 and TRBJ2-1): NAGVMQNPRHLVRRRGQEARLRCSPMKGHSHVYWYRQLPEEGLKFMVYLQKENIIDESGMPKERFSAEFPKEGPSILRIQQVVRGDSAAYFCASSPPSVPWEQFFGPGTRLTVL.

The J gene is TRBJ1-1, the V gene TRBV11-3, with D unclear. The CDR3 extends over 14 amino acids. Germline V gene data show CDR1 as SGHNT and CDR2 as YENEEA. V was clipped by 1 base and J by 1 base, with 7 bases between them. The chain's CDR3 is CASSLAGQNTEAFF. CDR3 sequence (DNA): TGTGCCAGCAGCTTAGCAGGCCAGAACACTGAAGCTTTCTTT.

The CDR3 spells CASSTLAGTGTGNTIYF. CDR3 DNA: TGTGCCAGCAGCACCCTAGCTGGTACAGGGACAGGAAACACCATATATTTT. The rearrangement uses TRBV7-8 and TRBJ1-3, with D possibly being TRBD1 (6 bases). This CDR3 region has 17 residues. Trimming left V 5 bases short and J 4 bases short, with 21 bases between. CDR1 and CDR2 (germline): SGHVS, FQNEAQ.

V is TRBV20-1 and J is TRBJ2-1; D is possibly TRBD2 (5 bases). The germline gives CDR1 DFQATT, CDR2 SNEGSKA (reference sequence). The CDR3 runs to 10 residues. Trimming left V 1 base short and J 12 bases short, with 7 bases between. As DNA, the CDR3 is TGCAGTGCTAGAGGCCGGGGGCAGTTCTTC. Residues: CSARGRGQFF.

V and J are TRBV5-1 and TRBJ2-1, with TRBD1 identical over 10 bases. With 0 bases clipped from V and 8 bases from J, the junction kept 5 bases outside the gene matches. The CDR3 consists of 15 residues. Germline-derived CDR1 and CDR2 are SGHRS and YFSETQ. The chain's CDR3 is CASSLEGTGVHEQFF. CDR3 DNA sequence: TGCGCCAGCAGCTTGGAAGGGACAGGGGTACATGAGCAGTTCTTC.

The chain has TRBV7-2 and TRBJ1-2, with 7 nucleotides matching TRBD1. This CDR3 has 15 amino acids. The junction had 10 bases not matched to a gene; V was cut back by 5 bases and J by 4 bases. Germline CDR1 is SGHTA and CDR2 is FQGNSA. CDR3: CASSALSRGLYGYTF. The DNA for the CDR3 is TGTGCCAGCAGCGCCCTTTCTAGGGGGCTCTATGGCTACACCTTC. Full variable domain (rest looked up from reference TRBV7-2 and TRBJ1-2): GAGVSQSPSNKVTEKGKDVELRCDPISGHTALYWYRQSLGQGLEFLIYFQGNSAPDKSGLPSDRFSAERTGGSVSTLTIQRTQQEDSAVYLCASSALSRGLYGYTFGSGTRLTVV.

This clone was seen a few times. Other DNA variants within this sample encode the same CDR3. The J gene is TRBJ1-1, the V gene TRBV6-6; no definite D call. Per germline, CDR1 MNHNY and CDR2 SVGAGI (reference sequence). There are 14 residues in the CDR3. The germline V and J ends were trimmed by 4 bases and 1 base, with 10 bases remaining between them. CDR3 coding DNA: TGTGCCAGCAGTTCGGGAGGAGGGAACACTGAAGCTTTCTTT. Protein product: CASSSGGGNTEAFF.

CDR3 amino acids: CASSFSSWGDDGGYTF. In DNA, the CDR3 is TGTGCCAGCAGTTTCTCTAGTTGGGGGGATGACGGTGGCTACACCTTC. The V and J genes are TRBV27 and TRBJ1-2, with D tentatively TRBD1 (5 bases). CDR3 length: 16 residues. The V gene's germline CDR1 is MNHEY and CDR2 SMNVEV (reference sequence). V was shortened by 3 bases and J by 7 bases, with 21 bases between the two germline ends.

The V gene is TRBV21-1, the J gene TRBJ2-1; the D call TRBD2 from the table was never checked on the DNA. TRBV21-1 is a documented pseudogene. The CDR3 length is 14 residues. Here the CDR3 reads CASSLECSYNEQFF. CDR3 DNA sequence: TGTGCCAGCAGCTTGGAGTGCTCCTACAATGAGCAGTTCTTC.

The chain carries TRBV7-9 and TRBJ1-1, with a tentative D call TRBD1 (6 bases). Germline lookup yields CDR1 SEHNR and CDR2 FQNEAQ (reference sequence). This CDR3 spans 13 amino acids. Trimming shortened V by 5 bases and J by 5 bases, and 12 bases separated the two germline ends. The CDR3 is CASSVTGRTEAFF. DNA for the CDR3: TGTGCCAGCAGCGTTACAGGGCGAACTGAAGCTTTCTTT.

The chain carries TRBV11-2 and TRBJ1-3; unclear D gene. The CDR3 is made up of 14 amino acids. Germline loops: CDR1 SGHAT, CDR2 FQNNGV. V lost 0 bases and J 4 bases, leaving 7 bases between the germline ends. The CDR3 sequence: CASSLELGGNTIYF. The CDR3 DNA reads as TGTGCCAGCAGCTTAGAACTAGGCGGAAACACCATATATTTT.

This clone appeared a single time. This chain's CDR3 is CASSLASDTQYF. DNA for the CDR3: TGTGCCAGCAGCTTAGCGTCAGATACGCAGTATTTT. V usage is TRBV7-9 and J usage is TRBJ2-3; D not resolved. Trimming removed 0 bases from V and 4 bases from J, with 2 bases in between. This CDR3 has 12 residues. Germline V gene sequence: CDR1 SEHNR, CDR2 FQNEAQ (reference sequence).

The rearrangement links TRBV5-1 to TRBJ1-5; D is unresolved. Germline CDR1 reads SGHRS; CDR2 reads YFSETQ. The CDR3 consists of 16 residues. Deletions cut 0 bases from V and 2 bases from J, with 12 bases between. The CDR3 coding sequence is TGCGCCAGCAGCTTGGAAGTCGGGTTGGGCAATCAGCCCCAGCATTTT. Its protein product is CASSLEVGLGNQPQHF.

V usage is TRBV7-9 and J usage is TRBJ1-1; D not certain. The germline V gene has CDR1 SEHNR and CDR2 FQNEAQ (reference sequence). The CDR3 is 14 residues long. V shed 1 base and J shed 4 bases, with 10 bases lying between them. The DNA of the CDR3 is TGTGCCAGCAGCTTAGGGGTCGGGGTCACTGAAGCTTTCTTT. Protein sequence: CASSLGVGVTEAFF.

V is TRBV29-1 and J is TRBJ2-5, with TRBD1 identical over 7 bases. Judging by the DNA end, TRBJ2-7 fits better; the J call may be wrong. This CDR3 spans 12 amino acids. Germline lookup yields CDR1 SQVTM and CDR2 ANQGSEA. This chain's CDR3 is CSGGTASYEQYF. In DNA, the CDR3 is TGCAGCGGAGGGACAGCGTCCTACGAGCAGTACTTC.